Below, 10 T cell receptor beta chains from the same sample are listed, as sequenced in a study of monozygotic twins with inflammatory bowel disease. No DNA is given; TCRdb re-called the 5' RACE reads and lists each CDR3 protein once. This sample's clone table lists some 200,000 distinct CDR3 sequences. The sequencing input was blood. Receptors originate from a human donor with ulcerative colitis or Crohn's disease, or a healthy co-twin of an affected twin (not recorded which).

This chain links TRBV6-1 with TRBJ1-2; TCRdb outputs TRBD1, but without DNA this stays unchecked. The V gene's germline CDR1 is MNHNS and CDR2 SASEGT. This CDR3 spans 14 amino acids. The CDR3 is CASSSPGRRYGYTF.

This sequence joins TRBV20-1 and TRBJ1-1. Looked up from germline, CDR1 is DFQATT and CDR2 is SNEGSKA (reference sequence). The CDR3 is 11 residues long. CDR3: CSASIARAAFF.

CDR3 in amino acids: CASTSQFAGGFSYNSPLHF. This rearrangement joins TRBV6-4 to TRBJ1-6; TCRdb outputs TRBD1, but without DNA this stays unchecked. This CDR3 has 19 amino acids. CDR1 and CDR2 from the germline V gene are MRHNA and SNTAGT.

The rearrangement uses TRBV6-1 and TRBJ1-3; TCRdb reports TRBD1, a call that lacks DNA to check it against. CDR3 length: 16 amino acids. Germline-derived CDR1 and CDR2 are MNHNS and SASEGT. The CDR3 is CASSDWTGTDGNTIYF.

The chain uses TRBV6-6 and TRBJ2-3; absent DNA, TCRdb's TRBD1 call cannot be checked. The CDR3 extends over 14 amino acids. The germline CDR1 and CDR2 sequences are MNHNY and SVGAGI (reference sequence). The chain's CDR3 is CASIGGRWPDTQYF.

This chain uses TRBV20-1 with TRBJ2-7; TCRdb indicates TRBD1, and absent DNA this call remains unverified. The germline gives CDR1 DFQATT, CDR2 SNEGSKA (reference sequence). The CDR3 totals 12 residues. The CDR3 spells CSATQGAREQYF.

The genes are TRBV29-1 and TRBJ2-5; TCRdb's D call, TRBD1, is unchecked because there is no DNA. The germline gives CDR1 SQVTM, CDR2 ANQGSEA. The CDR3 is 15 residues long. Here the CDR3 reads CSVEDDRGWQETQYF.

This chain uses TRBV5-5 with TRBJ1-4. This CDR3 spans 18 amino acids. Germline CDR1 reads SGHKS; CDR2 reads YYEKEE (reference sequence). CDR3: CASSLVWAGSTTNEKLFF.

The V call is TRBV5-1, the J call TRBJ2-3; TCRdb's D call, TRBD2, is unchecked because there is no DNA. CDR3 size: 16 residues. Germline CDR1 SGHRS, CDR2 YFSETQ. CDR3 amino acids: CASSPGTSGVTDTQYF.

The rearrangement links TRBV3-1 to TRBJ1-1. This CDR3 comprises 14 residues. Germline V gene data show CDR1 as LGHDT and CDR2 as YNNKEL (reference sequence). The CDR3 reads CASSQEWVNTEAFF.